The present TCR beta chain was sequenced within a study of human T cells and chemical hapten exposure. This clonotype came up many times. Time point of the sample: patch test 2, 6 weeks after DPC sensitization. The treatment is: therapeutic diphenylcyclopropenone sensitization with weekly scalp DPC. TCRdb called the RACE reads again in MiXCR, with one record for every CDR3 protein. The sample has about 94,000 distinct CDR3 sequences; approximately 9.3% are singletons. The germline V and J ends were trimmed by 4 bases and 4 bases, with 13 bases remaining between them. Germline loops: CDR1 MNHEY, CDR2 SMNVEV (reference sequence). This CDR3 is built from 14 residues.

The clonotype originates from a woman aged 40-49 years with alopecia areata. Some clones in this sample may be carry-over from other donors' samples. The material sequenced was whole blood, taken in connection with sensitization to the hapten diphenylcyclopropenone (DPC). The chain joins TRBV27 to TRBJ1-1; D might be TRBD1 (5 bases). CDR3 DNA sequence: TGTGCCAGCAGTTATGTCCAGGGTGGCACTGAAGCTTTCTTT. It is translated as CASSYVQGGTEAFF.